The 28 T cell receptor beta chains given below trace back to one sample, sequenced in a study of blood T cell repertoires in COVID-19. Using immunoSEQ multiplex PCR, the repertoire was profiled, and TCRdb retains in-frame clones only, with some absent. Seen here are around 13,000 clones, about nine tenths observed once, and the top ten hold roughly 27%. Sequencing used peripheral blood. The receptor source for this set is a woman in her 70s with active COVID-19.

The rearrangement uses TRBV18 and TRBJ2-7; TRBD2 matches at 12 bases. The CDR3 consists of 16 residues. Germline trimming cut 1 base from V and 5 bases from J; bases unmatched to any gene: 6. Germline V gene data show CDR1 as KGHSH and CDR2 as LQKENI. In DNA, the CDR3 is TGTGCCAGCTCACCACGCCCACTAGCGGGAGGCAACGAGCAGTACTTC. Translated, it gives CASSPRPLAGGNEQYF.

The rearrangement joins TRBV9 to TRBJ2-7, with TRBD1 matching 8 bases. Germline V gene lookup returns CDR1 SGDLS and CDR2 YYNGEE. The CDR3 covers 15 residues. The junction had 4 bases not matched to a gene; V was cut back by 0 bases and J by 2 bases. In DNA form, the CDR3 reads TGTGCCAGCAGCGTAGATGACAGGGGTCCCTACGAGCAGTACTTC. Its translation is CASSVDDRGPYEQYF.

The chain recombines TRBV24-1 with TRBJ2-3, with a possible D match to TRBD2 (6 bases). Germline loops: CDR1 KGHDR, CDR2 SFDVKD. This CDR3 has 18 residues. With 4 bases removed from V and 0 bases from J, the gap between germline ends came to 19 bases. CDR3 DNA: TGTGCCACCAGTGACCCCGGGACTTCAGAATCTAGCACAGATACGCAGTATTTT. It encodes CATSDPGTSESSTDTQYF.

To note about this clone: Mismatch with germline at one junction end may stem from a read error. The V call is TRBV24-1, the J call TRBJ2-1; maybe TRBD2 (6 bases). This CDR3 contains 14 residues. Germline assignment: CDR1 KGHDR and CDR2 SFDVKD. CDR3 sequence: CATSDAGSLIERFF. Written as DNA, the CDR3 is TGTGCCACCAGTGATGCCGGGAGTTTAATAGAGCGGTTCTTC.

The V gene is TRBV4-3, the J gene TRBJ2-3; no firm D call. The length of the CDR3 is 16 residues. V gave up 0 bases and J gave up 6 bases, with 16 bases separating them. Germline V CDR1 and CDR2: LGHNA, YSLEER. The CDR3, as DNA: TGCGCCAGCAGCCAAGATTCTGCCACTATCTGGGATACGCAGTATTTT. Residues: CASSQDSATIWDTQYF.

The chain carries TRBV10-1 and TRBJ2-3; D possibly corresponds to TRBD1 (6 bases). The germline V gene has CDR1 WNHNN and CDR2 SYGVQD (reference sequence). Trimming removed 2 bases at V and 3 bases at J, with 9 bases between. The CDR3 runs 14 residues. The CDR3 sequence: CASSEATGTDTQYF. CDR3 sequence (DNA): TGCGCCAGCAGTGAGGCCACAGGGACAGATACGCAGTATTTT.

The chain carries TRBV3-1 (or the pseudogene TRBV3-2) and TRBJ2-1; TRBD2 is a possible D gene (5 bases). The ends were cut back, 4 bases at V and 0 bases at J, with 10 bases in the middle. The CDR3 sequence is 15 residues long. Looked up from germline, CDR1 is LGHDT and CDR2 is YNNKEL (reference sequence). This CDR3 is CASSPEEDSYNEQFF. DNA of the CDR3: TGTGCCAGCAGCCCTGAGGAGGACTCCTACAATGAGCAGTTCTTC.

CDR3 protein: CASSLRSGRAYEQYF. The CDR3 nucleotides read TGTGCCAGTAGTCTACGAAGCGGGAGGGCCTACGAGCAGTACTTC. The rearrangement links TRBV19 to TRBJ2-7; 10 bases are a match to TRBD2. The germline CDR1 and CDR2 sequences are LNHDA and SQIVND (reference sequence). V lost 5 bases to trimming and J lost 2 bases; unmatched junction nucleotides: 6. The CDR3 runs 15 residues.

The chain employs TRBV27 and TRBJ1-2; TRBD1 matches 8 bases. J gave up 5 bases and V 3 bases, and 8 bases lay outside the gene matches. Germline-derived CDR1 and CDR2 are MNHEY and SMNVEV (reference sequence). The CDR3 loop spans 15 amino acids. The DNA for the CDR3 is TGTGCCAGCAGTTTTCGAGGGACAGGCGCGTATGGCTACACCTTC. Its protein product is CASSFRGTGAYGYTF.

The CDR3 sequence is CASSKVAESSYNEQFF. In DNA, the CDR3 is TGTGCCAGCAGCAAAGTAGCGGAGAGCTCCTACAATGAGCAGTTCTTC. The chain recombines TRBV5-4 with TRBJ2-1; tentative D call: TRBD2 (6 bases). CDR3 length equals 16 residues. V shed 4 bases and J shed 0 bases, with 14 bases lying between them. The germline CDR1 and CDR2 sequences are SGHNT and YYREEE (reference sequence).

The chain recombines TRBV5-6 with TRBJ1-3; 7 bases map to TRBD1. Germline V gene data show CDR1 as SGHDT and CDR2 as YYEEEE. The CDR3 is made up of 15 amino acids. J was trimmed by 2 bases and V by 2 bases; bases with no gene match: 4. CDR3 sequence: CASSFLGQAGNTIYF. The CDR3 DNA reads as TGTGCCAGCAGCTTCCTAGGACAGGCTGGAAACACCATATATTTT. Complete variable domain (other parts from reference TRBV5-6 and TRBJ1-3): DAGVTQSPTHLIKTRGQQVTLRCSPKSGHDTVSWYQQALGQGPQFIFQYYEEEERQRGNFPDRFSGHQFPNYSSELNVNALLLGDSALYLCASSFLGQAGNTIYFGEGSWLTVV.

The V call is TRBV30, the J call TRBJ2-2, with TRBD2 matching 11 bases. V trimming: 5 bases; J trimming: 0 bases; junction bases outside the gene matches: 11. Per the germline V gene, CDR1 is GTSNPN and CDR2 is SVGIG (reference sequence). The CDR3 spans 18 residues. DNA for the CDR3: TGTGCCTGGGGGACCGGGCGGACTAGCGGGTCGAACACCGGGGAGCTGTTTTTT. Translating it yields CAWGTGRTSGSNTGELFF.

The chain is built from TRBV25-1 and TRBJ2-3, with 10 bases identical to TRBD1. This CDR3 is 15 amino acids long. The V gene's germline CDR1 is MGHDK and CDR2 SYGVNS. V trimming: 3 bases; J trimming: 3 bases; junction bases outside the gene matches: 3. DNA for the CDR3: TGTGCCAGCAGTGAGGGACAGGGGAAGACAGATACGCAGTATTTT. The encoded protein is CASSEGQGKTDTQYF.

This chain connects TRBV6-5 to TRBJ2-1; 8 nucleotides agree with TRBD2. The germline CDR1 and CDR2 sequences are MNHEY and SVGAGI. The V segment lost 6 bases and the J segment 4 bases; nucleotides outside the gene matches: 2. CDR3 length: 13 amino acids. DNA for the CDR3: TGTGCCAGCAGCGCGGGGGGTTACAATGAGCAGTTCTTC. Its translation: CASSAGGYNEQFF.

The chain uses TRBV11-2 and TRBJ2-1; 9 bases fit TRBD2. The J segment lost 2 bases and the V segment lost 5 bases, leaving 7 bases of the junction unmatched. The CDR3 sequence is 16 residues long. The V gene's germline CDR1 is SGHAT and CDR2 FQNNGV. The CDR3 DNA reads as TGTGCCAGCAGCGTTCCGGGACTAGCCCCCTACAATGAGCAGTTCTTC. Protein sequence: CASSVPGLAPYNEQFF.

This chain joins TRBV11-2 and TRBJ1-5, with D maybe TRBD1 (5 bases). Trimming left V 4 bases short and J 7 bases short, with 14 bases between. Germline lookup yields CDR1 SGHAT and CDR2 FQNNGV. This CDR3 is built from 14 residues. CDR3 in DNA: TGTGCCAGCAGCTCGGGGGGATCGGAGCAGCCCCAGCATTTT. This sequence encodes CASSSGGSEQPQHF.

This sequence joins TRBV3-1 (or the pseudogene TRBV3-2) and TRBJ2-7, with 12 bases matching TRBD2. This CDR3 region has 15 residues. J was trimmed by 6 bases and V by 5 bases; bases with no gene match: 8. Germline CDR1 is LGHDT and CDR2 is YNNKEL (reference sequence). Here the CDR3 reads CASSYLAGGPGEQYF. The CDR3 nucleotides are TGTGCCAGCAGCTACCTAGCGGGAGGGCCGGGCGAGCAGTACTTC.

The V and J genes are TRBV2 and TRBJ2-3; D unresolved. The length of the CDR3 is 12 residues. V lost 1 base and J lost 8, with 7 bases in between. CDR1 and CDR2 from the germline V gene are SNHLY and FYNNEI. The CDR3 region is CASSEGPGTQYF. CDR3 bases: TGTGCCAGCAGTGAAGGCCCGGGTACGCAGTATTTT.

The V gene is TRBV6-5, the J gene TRBJ1-4; 8 bases line up with TRBD1. Unmatched junction bases numbered 5, after V lost 8 bases and J lost 0 bases. The germline CDR1 and CDR2 sequences are MNHEY and SVGAGI. The CDR3 length is 15 residues. The CDR3 here is CASLRQGTTNEKLFF. The CDR3 DNA is TGTGCCAGCTTACGACAGGGGACAACTAATGAAAAACTGTTTTTT.

This chain links TRBV10-3 with TRBJ1-5; TRBD1 might be the D (5 bases). The V end lost 3 bases, the J end lost 0 bases, and 9 bases lay between the germline ends. Germline loops: CDR1 ENHRY, CDR2 SYGVKD. This CDR3 has 15 amino acids. The CDR3 DNA reads as TGTGCCATCAGTGACACAGGATTTAGCAATCAGCCCCAGCATTTT. Translating it yields CAISDTGFSNQPQHF.

The V call is TRBV3-1 (or the pseudogene TRBV3-2), the J call TRBJ2-1; TRBD2 matches 11 bases. V gave up 6 bases and J gave up 4 bases; unmatched junction bases: 11. The CDR3 spans 17 residues. The germline CDR1 and CDR2 sequences are LGHDT and YNNKEL (reference sequence). CDR3: CASREGASGGIYNEQFF. Here the CDR3 DNA reads TGTGCCAGCAGAGAAGGGGCTAGCGGGGGGATTTACAATGAGCAGTTCTTC.

This clone has only one observation. This rearrangement joins TRBV14 to TRBJ2-1, with D maybe TRBD2 (6 bases). The V gene lost 1 base and the J gene lost 4 bases, with 14 bases spanning the gap. The CDR3 is made up of 16 amino acids. From germline, CDR1 is SGHDN and CDR2 FVKESK. CDR3 sequence reads: CASSQVRDWTYNEQFF. The CDR3 DNA sequence: TGTGCCAGCAGCCAAGTTCGGGACTGGACATACAATGAGCAGTTCTTC.

The rearrangement joins TRBV28 to TRBJ2-3; 12 bases match TRBD2. CDR3 length: 17 residues. CDR1 and CDR2 (germline): MDHEN, SYDVKM. After removal of 4 bases from V and 4 bases from J, the junction contained 9 bases not matched to a gene. CDR3 region: CASSSPRGTSGSDTQYF. CDR3 bases: TGTGCCAGCAGTTCTCCCAGGGGGACTAGCGGGTCAGATACGCAGTATTTT.

The gene calls are TRBV28 and TRBJ1-1; D ambiguous. Trimming pared 3 bases from V and 0 bases from J, leaving 8 bases between. This CDR3 is built from 14 residues. Per the germline V gene, CDR1 is MDHEN and CDR2 is SYDVKM. The CDR3: CASSFPGMNTEAFF. The CDR3 DNA reads TGTGCCAGCAGTTTTCCAGGTATGAACACTGAAGCTTTCTTT.

V and J are TRBV18 and TRBJ2-7; 8 bases agree with TRBD2. The germline gives CDR1 KGHSH, CDR2 LQKENI. V shed 2 bases, J shed 1 base, and the junction held 7 bases outside the gene matches. The CDR3 runs to 16 residues. The CDR3 coding sequence is TGTGCCAGCTCACCAATGCTTGGCGGGAGGTCCTACGAGCAGTACTTC. This sequence encodes CASSPMLGGRSYEQYF.

This chain joins TRBV6-1 and TRBJ2-1; a possible D gene is TRBD1 (6 bases). This CDR3 contains 17 residues. Trimming removed 0 bases from V and 5 bases from J, with 17 bases in between. Germline V gene lookup returns CDR1 MNHNS and CDR2 SASEGT. CDR3 DNA sequence: TGTGCCAGCAGTGAAGCCCCCGGGACACGGGAAAACAATGAGCAGTTCTTC. It encodes CASSEAPGTRENNEQFF.

V and J are TRBV19 and TRBJ1-1; 7 nucleotides align to TRBD1. Germline loops: CDR1 LNHDA, CDR2 SQIVND (reference sequence). The CDR3 is 14 amino acids. The V and J ends lost 5 bases and 4 bases, in that order; junction bases with no gene match: 7. CDR3 sequence (DNA): TGTGCCAGTAGTCAACAGGGGTTCGGCACTGAAGCTTTCTTT. Translating it yields CASSQQGFGTEAFF.

This clone has just one count. V usage is TRBV6-2 or TRBV6-3 and J usage is TRBJ2-1; 14 nucleotides line up with TRBD2. The ends lost 5 bases at V and 9 bases at J; junction bases unmatched: 9. The CDR3 loop spans 16 amino acids. CDR1 is MNHEY and CDR2 is SVGEGT in the germline V gene. The CDR3 region has the DNA TGTGCCAGCAGTCTCAAAGGACTAGCGGGAGGTACTGAGCAGTTCTTC. Encoded protein: CASSLKGLAGGTEQFF.